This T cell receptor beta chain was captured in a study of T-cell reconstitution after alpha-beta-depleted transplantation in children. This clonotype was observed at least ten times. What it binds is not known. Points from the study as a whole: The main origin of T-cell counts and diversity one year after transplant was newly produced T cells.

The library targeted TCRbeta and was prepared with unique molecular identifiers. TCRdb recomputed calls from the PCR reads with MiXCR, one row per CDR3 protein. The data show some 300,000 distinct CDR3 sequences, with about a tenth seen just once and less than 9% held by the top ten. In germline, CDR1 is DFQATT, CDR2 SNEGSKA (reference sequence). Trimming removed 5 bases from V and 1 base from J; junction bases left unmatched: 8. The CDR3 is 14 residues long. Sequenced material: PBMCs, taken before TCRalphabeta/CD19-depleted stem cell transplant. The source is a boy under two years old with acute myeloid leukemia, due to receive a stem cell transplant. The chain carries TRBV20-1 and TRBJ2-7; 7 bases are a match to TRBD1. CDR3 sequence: CSARGDRESYEQYF. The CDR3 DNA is TGCAGTGCTCGGGGAGACAGGGAATCCTACGAGCAGTACTTC.